A single sample gave rise to the 2 T cell receptor beta chains below, sequenced in a study of PD-L1 blockade in urothelial cancer. Assay: immunoSEQ multiplex PCR; the TCRdb copy retains only in-frame clones and omits some. The repertoire holds around 19,000 clones, with around 86% as singletons. The time point is: peripheral blood 6 weeks after treatment start. This material consisted of PBMCs, taken around atezolizumab (anti-PD-L1) treatment. The receptors were gathered from a man in his fifties or sixties with urothelial cancer.

The chain joins TRBV4-1 to TRBJ2-5; possibly TRBD1 for D (5 bases). The CDR3 consists of 15 residues. Trimming shortened V by 3 bases and J by 2 bases, and 13 bases separated the two germline ends. CDR1 and CDR2 (germline): MGHRA, YSYEKL. The CDR3 nucleotides are TGCGCCAGCAGCCAGGCAGGGCTTGGACAAGAGACCCAGTACTTC. This translates into CASSQAGLGQETQYF.

The CDR3 nucleotides read TGTGCCAGTAGTATAGAGGGACAGGCGAATTCACCCCTCCACTTT. Its protein product is CASSIEGQANSPLHF. The chain carries TRBV19 and TRBJ1-6; 8 bases are shared with TRBD1. The CDR3 sequence is 15 residues long. The germline gives CDR1 LNHDA, CDR2 SQIVND (reference sequence). V was clipped by 0 bases and J by 7 bases; unmatched bases: 2.